The clone carrying this T cell receptor (beta chain) occurred many times. The antigen remains undetermined. This entry is derived from a study of CD8 T cells in ankylosing spondylitis. Study-wide points: Reportedly, disease-linked clones are significantly enriched in ankylosing spondylitis patients' matched synovial fluid. It appeared that ankylosing spondylitis blood was characterized by a TCR beta motif of roughly 8 highly homologous variants.

Quantitative barcoded 5'-RACE was used to prepare TCR beta libraries. TCRdb ran MiXCR on the 5' RACE reads and lists one entry per CDR3 protein. The sample consists of 450,000 to 550,000 distinct CDR3 sequences, roughly 5.2% of them appearing once. V lost 4 bases to trimming and J lost 1 base, with 7 bases between them. Germline assignment: CDR1 SQVTM and CDR2 ANQGSEA. The CDR3 is made up of 12 amino acids. Sequenced: blood, either unsorted or a sorted T cell fraction (not recorded which). The chain combines TRBV29-1 with TRBJ1-1, with D hard to call. The sequence was collected from a male donor with ankylosing spondylitis. The CDR3, as DNA: TGCAGCGTTGTTGGAGGGAACACTGAAGCTTTCTTT. Residues: CSVVGGNTEAFF.